This TCR beta chain derives from a study of naive and memory T cell subsets. Cells stained for CD3, CD4, CD8, CD45RA, CD27 and viability were sorted into four CD45RA/CD27 subsets. This CDR3 contains 13 residues. Trimming cost V 5 bases and J 7 bases, with 12 bases left between them. Germline CDR1 DFQATT, CDR2 SNEGSKA (reference sequence). Nested alpha and beta constant-region primers with the SP2 primer drove four PCR rounds on ligated cDNA. Ligation attached a single-stranded oligonucleotide with a 12-nucleotide UMI and the SP2 primer to the cDNA 3' end. A single record per CDR3 protein comes from TCRdb applying MiXCR to the UMI-ligation and nested PCR reads. In total, the table holds around 32 distinct CDR3 sequences. On this clonotype itself: A library made for alpha chains picked up this beta chain off target, so its size means little.

Sequencing was carried out using naive CD4+ T cells from blood. The clonotype originates from a human donor in good health. This sequence joins TRBV20-1 and TRBJ1-6; D is undetermined. The CDR3 DNA reads TGCAGTGCTCGGGGTTTTTTCAATTCACCCCTCCACTTT. Translating it yields CSARGFFNSPLHF.